Included here is one T cell receptor (beta chain) sequence, with context. J was trimmed by 0 bases and V by 4 bases; bases with no gene match: 7. Germline CDR1 SGDLS, CDR2 YYNGEE. The CDR3 has 17 residues. The sample originates from a study of shared clonotypes between healthy human individuals. For the study at large: Per-donor plates numbered three CD4 naive, three CD4 memory, two CD8 naive and one CD8 memory.

Replicate PCRs run on sorted subsets employed 150 to 250 ng DNA, around 27,000 T cell genomes. Measured with immunoSEQ multiplex PCR; TCRdb has only the in-frame clones, and not every one. Of roughly 2.4 million clones in the sample, around 95% were seen once. This TCR was recovered from a man aged 18 to 29 in good health. The chain joins TRBV9 to TRBJ1-6; 7 bases agree with TRBD1. The sample comprised naive CD4+ T cells sorted from blood. This sample's subset: CD45RA+ positively selected. The CDR3 sequence is CASSPRTGFSYNSPLHF. DNA of the CDR3: TGTGCCAGCAGCCCCCGGACAGGTTTCTCCTATAATTCACCCCTCCACTTT.